These T cell receptor beta chains were read from a single sample in a study of T cells in localized non-small cell lung cancer. Generated by immunoSEQ multiplex PCR, the TCRdb table keeps only in-frame clones and is missing some. Of some 30,000 clones listed, roughly nine tenths were seen once; the top ten hold under 6%. The sequencing used PBMCs, collected before any cancer treatment. The origin of the receptors is a man aged 35-69 years with stage II lung adenocarcinoma. Each CDR3 is given without its conserved first and last residue. Each record gives: J gene, V gene, D gene, CDR3 protein. D genes are given only for firm matches.

J: TRBJ1-5
V: TRBV19
D: .
CDR3: ASSIPQGGNQPQH

J: TRBJ1-1
V: TRBV6-5
D: .
CDR3: ASPTGQGALTEAF

J: TRBJ1-2
V: TRBV6-4
D: .
CDR3: ASSDPIRTVSGVQGYT

J: TRBJ2-3
V: TRBV10-3
D: TRBD1
CDR3: AISNGYDRGLTDTQY

J: TRBJ2-1
V: TRBV11-1
D: .
CDR3: ASSSTYGGPYNEQF

J: TRBJ2-1
V: TRBV11-3
D: TRBD2
CDR3: ASSSRGGGTGNEQF

J: TRBJ2-7
V: TRBV28
D: TRBD1
CDR3: ASSPGTAESEQY

J: TRBJ2-5
V: TRBV27
D: TRBD1
CDR3: ASSGQGRETQY

J: TRBJ2-1
V: TRBV5-4
D: .
CDR3: ASGTPGGAHNEQF

J: TRBJ1-1
V: TRBV19
D: TRBD1
CDR3: ASSIKAAQGVTEAF

J: TRBJ2-7
V: TRBV29-1
D: .
CDR3: SVFSAYEQY

J: TRBJ2-7
V: TRBV5-3
D: .
CDR3: ARSLASGPAAYEQY

J: TRBJ1-1
V: TRBV13
D: .
CDR3: ASSSRGVNTEAF

J: TRBJ2-1
V: TRBV5-1
D: .
CDR3: ASSWGGLSYNEQF

J: TRBJ1-3
V: TRBV7-9
D: .
CDR3: ASSGTLSPGRVSGNTIY

J: TRBJ2-1
V: TRBV28
D: TRBD2
CDR3: ASSLFGSGKEQF

J: TRBJ2-6
V: TRBV11-2
D: TRBD1
CDR3: ASSSGGQGSGANVLT

J: TRBJ1-2
V: TRBV7-2
D: .
CDR3: ASSPEGFLYGYT

J: TRBJ2-2
V: TRBV25-1
D: .
CDR3: ASTPAGGELF

J: TRBJ1-2
V: TRBV6-1
D: .
CDR3: ASSAGSYGYT

J: TRBJ2-1
V: TRBV7-6
D: .
CDR3: ASSRPGLDYNEQF

J: TRBJ1-3
V: TRBV6-1
D: .
CDR3: ASRQVRNTIY

J: TRBJ2-1
V: TRBV14
D: .
CDR3: ASSQAFQRANEQF

J: TRBJ1-1
V: TRBV7-9
D: .
CDR3: ASSLMTADEAF

J: TRBJ1-2
V: TRBV15
D: .
CDR3: ATSREGGPTNYGYT

J: TRBJ1-5
V: TRBV28
D: .
CDR3: ATHPGENQPQH

J: TRBJ1-5
V: TRBV19
D: TRBD1
CDR3: ASSAQQGADQPQH

J: TRBJ2-1
V: TRBV9
D: .
CDR3: ASSAEGNHNEQF

J: TRBJ2-1
V: TRBV5-4
D: TRBD2
CDR3: ASSQRTSRLF